Shown below are 18 T cell receptor beta chains from a single sample sequenced in a study of immune cell composition in non-small cell lung cancer. Sequencing used immunoSEQ multiplex PCR; TCRdb keeps in-frame clones, though not all of them. Of roughly 11,000 clones in the sample, roughly 60% were seen once. Sequencing input: lung tumor tissue. The receptors here all came from a human donor with non-small cell lung cancer.

V and J are TRBV5-4 and TRBJ1-1; TRBD1 aligns across 8 bases. CDR3 length: 13 amino acids. The V segment lost 3 bases and the J segment 10 bases; nucleotides outside the gene matches: 8. The V gene's germline CDR1 is SGHNT and CDR2 YYREEE (reference sequence). CDR3 loop: CASSSKTGGTAFF. The CDR3 DNA follows: TGTGCCAGCAGCTCCAAAACAGGGGGAACAGCTTTCTTT.

This clone has only one observation. This chain uses TRBV5-6 with TRBJ1-4; tentative D call: TRBD1 (6 bases). CDR1 and CDR2 from the germline V gene are SGHDT and YYEEEE. There are 17 residues in the CDR3. The V end was cut by 3 bases, the J end by 5 bases, with 20 bases between. CDR3 sequence: CASSSPMGGGGNEKLFF. The CDR3 coding sequence is TGTGCCAGCAGCTCCCCAATGGGGGGGGGCGGAAATGAAAAACTGTTTTTT.

This clone has only one observation. The chain combines TRBV11-3 with TRBJ2-1; D gene unclear. Per germline, CDR1 SGHNT and CDR2 YENEEA. Trimming pared 2 bases from V and 4 bases from J, leaving 6 bases between. The CDR3 contains 13 residues. CDR3 nucleotide sequence: TGTGCCAGCAGCTTATCCCAGTACAATGAGCAGTTCTTC. This sequence encodes CASSLSQYNEQFF.

This clone was picked up one time. This chain links TRBV5-5 with TRBJ1-4; no firm D call. V lost 4 bases and J lost 6, with 16 bases in between. Germline CDR1 is SGHKS and CDR2 is YYEKEE (reference sequence). The CDR3 is made up of 15 amino acids. CDR3 DNA: TGTGCCAGCAGCCGCGACCTCGGCGGAGATGAAAAACTGTTTTTT. Translated, it gives CASSRDLGGDEKLFF.

This clone is labeled as medium-sized. This CDR3 reads CASSLGWPGQGQETQYF. DNA of the CDR3: TGTGCCAGCAGCTTAGGTTGGCCCGGACAGGGGCAAGAGACCCAGTACTTC. The chain carries TRBV7-2 and TRBJ2-5, with 9 bases fitting TRBD1. Looked up from germline, CDR1 is SGHTA and CDR2 is FQGNSA. Unmatched junction bases numbered 8, after V lost 1 base and J lost 2 bases. This CDR3 is 17 amino acids long.

This chain connects TRBV6-1 to TRBJ2-1; D might be TRBD2 (5 bases). This CDR3 has 13 residues. Trimming left V 5 bases short and J 5 bases short, with 10 bases between. CDR1 and CDR2 from the germline V gene are MNHNS and SASEGT. CDR3 sequence reads: CASSIMEDNEQFF. The CDR3 region has the DNA TGTGCCAGCAGTATTATGGAGGACAATGAGCAGTTCTTC.

This chain links TRBV2 with TRBJ1-5; D might be TRBD1 (6 bases). The CDR3 totals 14 residues. Germline CDR1 SNHLY, CDR2 FYNNEI. The germline V and J ends were trimmed by 7 bases and 4 bases, with 14 bases remaining between them. In nucleotides, the CDR3 is TGTGCCAGCAACCCGGACAGCGAAAATCAGCCCCAGCATTTT. Translating it yields CASNPDSENQPQHF.

This chain joins TRBV5-1 and TRBJ2-7; D unresolved. Trimming cost V 0 bases and J 3 bases, with 7 bases left between them. CDR1 and CDR2 (germline): SGHRS, YFSETQ. This CDR3 contains 13 residues. DNA for the CDR3: TGCGCCAGCAGCTTGGGGGCATACTACGAGCAGTACTTC. Translating it yields CASSLGAYYEQYF.

For this clone: The germline gene is not matched at one end of the junction; a read error may be the cause. The chain joins TRBV5-1 to TRBJ2-5; D perhaps matches TRBD2 (6 bases). Germline CDR1 and CDR2: SGHRS and YFSETQ. This CDR3 comprises 12 residues. The CDR3 coding sequence is TGTGCCAGCAGCTTCGGGGGAGAGACCCAGTACTTC. Translation gives CASSFGGETQYF.

The chain carries TRBV6-4 and TRBJ2-1; TRBD2 agrees at 7 bases. In germline, CDR1 is MRHNA, CDR2 SNTAGT. The CDR3 contains 16 residues. V shed 5 bases, J shed 6 bases, and the junction held 13 bases outside the gene matches. CDR3 in amino acids: CASSPSGAGNPNEQFF. CDR3 nucleotide sequence: TGTGCCAGCAGTCCGTCTGGAGCGGGGAACCCCAATGAGCAGTTCTTC.

V and J are TRBV28 and TRBJ1-1, with D hard to call. Germline loops: CDR1 MDHEN, CDR2 SYDVKM. The CDR3 loop spans 16 amino acids. V lost 6 bases and J lost 1, with 18 bases in between. CDR3 in amino acids: CASSSAAGYPNTEAFF. CDR3 nucleotides: TGTGCCAGCAGCTCAGCCGCGGGGTACCCGAACACTGAAGCTTTCTTT.

This clone was observed a handful of times. The chain has TRBV9 and TRBJ2-5; D is undetermined. The CDR3 covers 13 residues. CDR1 and CDR2 (germline): SGDLS, YYNGEE. Trimming stripped 0 bases from V and 2 bases from J, with 5 bases between. The CDR3 bases are TGTGCCAGCAGCGTAGGGCAGCAAGAGACCCAGTACTTC. This encodes CASSVGQQETQYF.

The chain joins TRBV5-1 to TRBJ2-2, with D maybe TRBD2 (6 bases). From germline, CDR1 is SGHRS and CDR2 YFSETQ. Deletions cut 0 bases from V and 3 bases from J, with 21 bases between. This CDR3 is built from 19 residues. CDR3 nucleotide sequence: TGCGCCAGCAGCTTGGGATCGGCGGGGATAATTTCGGACACCGGGGAGCTGTTTTTT. Protein sequence: CASSLGSAGIISDTGELFF.

The genes are TRBV28 and TRBJ1-5; TRBD1 matches at 7 bases. This CDR3 is built from 13 residues. J was trimmed by 2 bases and V by 11 bases; bases with no gene match: 6. Germline CDR1 and CDR2: MDHEN and SYDVKM. CDR3 bases: TGTGCCGGGACTCAGGGGGGCAATCAGCCCCAGCATTTT. Its protein product is CAGTQGGNQPQHF.

The rearrangement joins TRBV28 to TRBJ1-2; 9 nucleotides agree with TRBD1. There are 18 residues in the CDR3. The J segment lost 2 bases and the V segment lost 3 bases, leaving 13 bases of the junction unmatched. Germline V gene sequence: CDR1 MDHEN, CDR2 SYDVKM. CDR3 sequence (DNA): TGTGCCAGCAGTTTCTCCGGTTGGACAGGGGTCTCCAACTATGGCTACACCTTC. Translated: CASSFSGWTGVSNYGYTF.

The rearrangement uses TRBV18 and TRBJ2-1, with D maybe TRBD2 (5 bases). The CDR3 spans 12 residues. Germline V gene data show CDR1 as KGHSH and CDR2 as LQKENI. V was shortened by 8 bases and J by 5 bases, with 10 bases between the two germline ends. CDR3 bases: TGTGCCAGCGGAGGACTCCACAATGAGCAGTTCTTC. Translated: CASGGLHNEQFF.

Only a few counts were recorded for this clone. This sequence joins TRBV2 and TRBJ2-5, with TRBD2 matching 10 bases. This CDR3 contains 14 residues. Germline lookup yields CDR1 SNHLY and CDR2 FYNNEI. J gave up 2 bases and V 7 bases, and 4 bases lay outside the gene matches. In DNA form, the CDR3 reads TGTGCCAGCACGCTAGCGGGAGCGCAAGAGACCCAGTACTTC. Protein: CASTLAGAQETQYF.

This chain joins TRBV14 and TRBJ2-1, with TRBD2 identical over 9 bases. CDR3 length equals 14 residues. J gave up 7 bases and V 3 bases, and 4 bases lay outside the gene matches. From germline, CDR1 is SGHDN and CDR2 FVKESK. The DNA for the CDR3 is TGTGCCAGCAGCCAGCTAGCGGGATTAAATGAGCAGTTCTTC. It specifies CASSQLAGLNEQFF.